The 15 T cell receptor beta chains presented below share a single source sample, sequenced in a study of blood T cell repertoires in COVID-19. TCRdb's copy holds only in-frame clones and misses some; the assay was immunoSEQ multiplex PCR. The table has about 170,000 clones, 82% seen once; the top ten hold 22%. Sequencing was performed on peripheral blood. The receptors here all came from a woman of 80 years or more with acute or convalescent COVID-19.

This clone was found a few times. The chain joins TRBV5-1 to TRBJ1-1, with no clear D. This CDR3 is 15 amino acids long. The germline V and J ends were trimmed by 3 bases and 4 bases, with 16 bases remaining between them. Germline assignment: CDR1 SGHRS and CDR2 YFSETQ. Written as DNA, the CDR3 is TGCGCCAGCAGCTCTGGCCGGGGTTGGGGCACTGAAGCTTTCTTT. Its protein product is CASSSGRGWGTEAFF.

This clone has only one observation. This chain joins TRBV5-1 and TRBJ2-2; 13 bases align to TRBD2. V lost 4 bases, J lost 1 base, and 1 base stayed unmatched. There are 16 residues in the CDR3. Looked up from germline, CDR1 is SGHRS and CDR2 is YFSETQ. For the CDR3, the DNA is TGCGCCAGCAGCCGGACTAGCGGGAGGAACACCGGGGAGCTGTTTTTT. Encoded protein: CASSRTSGRNTGELFF.

This clone was observed a single time. The chain couples TRBV19 to TRBJ2-7; possible D gene TRBD1, 6 bases. The CDR3 covers 15 residues. Per germline, CDR1 LNHDA and CDR2 SQIVND (reference sequence). V shed 8 bases and J shed 0 bases, with 17 bases lying between them. CDR3: CASAKGDWSSYEQYF. In DNA, the CDR3 is TGTGCCAGTGCCAAGGGGGATTGGAGCTCCTACGAGCAGTACTTC. Combining the CDR3 with reference TRBV19 and TRBJ2-7 gives the whole variable domain DGGITQSPKYLFRKEGQNVTLSCEQNLNHDAMYWYRQDPGQGLRLIYYSQIVNDFQKGDIAEGYSVSREKKESFPLTVTSAQKNPTAFYLCASAKGDWSSYEQYFGPGTRLTVT.

V gene TRBV4-3 combines with J gene TRBJ1-1, with 8 bases fitting TRBD1. Losses at the gene ends were 4 bases for V and 8 bases for J; bases not matched to a gene: 9. The germline V gene has CDR1 LGHNA and CDR2 YSLEER. The CDR3 totals 14 residues. CDR3 protein: CASSLERTGFEAFF. The CDR3 DNA reads as TGCGCCAGCAGCCTCGAACGGACAGGGTTCGAAGCTTTCTTT.

This sequence joins TRBV18 and TRBJ1-1; D unresolved. The CDR3 runs to 14 residues. Deletions cut 3 bases from V and 5 bases from J, with 13 bases between. Germline lookup yields CDR1 KGHSH and CDR2 LQKENI. As DNA, the CDR3 is TGTGCCAGCTCACCGGCCGGGAGTGAGACTGAAGCTTTCTTT. This encodes CASSPAGSETEAFF.

The chain joins TRBV6-2 or TRBV6-3 to TRBJ2-7; 13 bases are shared with TRBD2. The CDR3 totals 16 residues. Germline V gives CDR1 MNHEY, CDR2 SVGEGT. Trimming removed 4 bases from V and 6 bases from J; junction bases left unmatched: 9. CDR3 bases: TGTGCCAGCAGTTCGGGGACTAGCGGGATTTCCCTCGAGCAGTACTTC. Protein sequence: CASSSGTSGISLEQYF.

The chain employs TRBV6-1 and TRBJ2-6; tentatively, D is TRBD2 (6 bases). Germline-derived CDR1 and CDR2 are MNHNS and SASEGT. This CDR3 has 16 residues. Trimming cost V 4 bases and J 3 bases, with 13 bases left between them. CDR3 protein: CASSGQDGGGANVLTF. The CDR3 DNA is TGTGCCAGCAGTGGACAAGACGGGGGTGGGGCCAACGTCCTGACTTTC.

This clone was detected a few times. The V and J genes are TRBV25-1 and TRBJ2-1; TRBD2 is a possible D gene (6 bases). CDR3 length equals 12 residues. V lost 7 bases, J lost 9 bases, and 13 bases lay in between. The germline V gene encodes CDR1 MGHDK and CDR2 SYGVNS. CDR3 sequence (DNA): TGTGCCAGCAACCCTAGGGGAGGTGAGCAGTTCTTC. The encoded protein is CASNPRGGEQFF. Based on the CDR3 plus reference TRBV25-1 and TRBJ2-1, the full variable domain is EADIYQTPRYLVIGTGKKITLECSQTMGHDKMYWYQQDPGMELHLIHYSYGVNSTEKGDLSSESTVSRIRTEHFPLTLESARPSHTSQYLCASNPRGGEQFFGPGTRLTVL.

This clone is a singleton in its sample. The chain has TRBV2 and TRBJ1-2; 9 bases agree with TRBD1. This CDR3 has 14 amino acids. From germline, CDR1 is SNHLY and CDR2 FYNNEI. Trimming removed 2 bases from V and 6 bases from J; junction bases left unmatched: 4. CDR3 region: CASSEQGQGDGYTF. DNA of the CDR3: TGTGCCAGCAGTGAACAGGGACAGGGTGATGGCTACACCTTC.

The CDR3: CASSHQGSTEAFF. The CDR3 nucleotides read TGTGCCAGCAGCCATCAGGGGAGCACTGAAGCTTTCTTT. The chain is built from TRBV6-2 or TRBV6-3 and TRBJ1-1; possible D gene TRBD1, 6 bases. CDR3 length: 13 residues. Germline values: CDR1 MNHEY, CDR2 SVGEGT. With 6 bases removed from V and 4 bases from J, the gap between germline ends came to 12 bases.

This clone was recorded only once. This chain joins TRBV27 and TRBJ1-5; 9 nucleotides align to TRBD1. Trimming took 4 bases from V and 0 from J; bases not matched to a gene: 1. Germline-derived CDR1 and CDR2 are MNHEY and SMNVEV (reference sequence). This CDR3 is 15 amino acids long. CDR3 region: CASSSTGGSNQPQHF. Written as DNA, the CDR3 is TGTGCCAGCAGTTCGACAGGGGGTAGCAATCAGCCCCAGCATTTT.

The rearrangement uses TRBV6-2 or TRBV6-3 and TRBJ2-2, with TRBD2 matching 9 bases. This CDR3 is 21 amino acids long. The germline V gene has CDR1 MNHEY and CDR2 SVGEGT. J gave up 3 bases and V 2 bases, and 19 bases lay outside the gene matches. CDR3 region: CASSYPTFIAGVVLHTGELFF. CDR3 sequence (DNA): TGTGCCAGCAGTTACCCTACTTTTATAGCGGGAGTGGTATTGCACACCGGGGAGCTGTTTTTT.

This chain uses TRBV29-1 with TRBJ2-1; maybe TRBD1 (6 bases). V dropped 6 bases and J dropped 9 bases, with 15 bases sitting between them. CDR3 length: 12 residues. Germline values: CDR1 SQVTM, CDR2 ANQGSEA. This CDR3 is CSVTTGWVEQFF. Written as DNA, the CDR3 is TGCAGCGTCACCACAGGGTGGGTTGAGCAGTTCTTC.

This clone was seen more than once but under ten times. V gene TRBV12-3 or TRBV12-4 combines with J gene TRBJ1-5, with D unresolved. V shed 6 bases and J shed 5 bases, with 11 bases lying between them. This CDR3 has 13 amino acids. This CDR3 reads CASRIGSDQPQHF. In DNA form, the CDR3 reads TGTGCCAGCAGAATCGGTAGTGATCAGCCCCAGCATTTT.

The CDR3 DNA reads as TGTGCCAGTAGTATCGGCAGGGGGCTTGGCACTGAAGCTTTCTTT. Its protein is CASSIGRGLGTEAFF. The chain is built from TRBV19 and TRBJ1-1, with TRBD1 matching 8 bases. V was clipped by 3 bases and J by 4 bases; unmatched bases: 7. The CDR3 covers 15 residues. CDR1 LNHDA and CDR2 SQIVND come from the germline V gene (reference sequence).